The present entry profiles one T cell receptor (beta chain) with its context. Which antigen it targets is not known. No base quality information exists; no much larger clone differs at one position. Separate from the roughly 700-subject first cohort, the validation cohort of around 130 subjects was the group to which the donors belonged. This record belongs to a study of cytomegalovirus exposure and HLA in healthy donors (dated by TCRdb to 2015 to 2018). For the study in its entirety: According to a later analysis, one platform produced both the roughly 120 validation repertoires and the approximately 670 repertoires of the first cohort. The study combined high-throughput TCR immunosequencing, statistical association of individual TCRs with disease status, and machine learning to predict cytomegalovirus infection status. The study was designed to test whether signatures of past pathogen exposure could be identified by cataloging public T cell receptors. Besides the first cohort of around 700 subjects, a separate validation cohort made up of some 110 different subjects was used. General conclusions and limits of the study: A total of 150 to 200 TCR beta chains were listed by the study as associated with cytomegalovirus. It was suggested by the authors that the approach could potentially be generalized to other disease states and immunological phenotypes. The validation cohort had no HLA typing available for a later analysis, so co-occurrence within that cohort was assessed over all 130 or so repertoires. Most TCR sequences were seen in very few donors, while some public TCRs were found in many individuals. In vitro tests confirmed that a few of the cytomegalovirus-associated TCR beta chains recognize cytomegalovirus antigens. In a later analysis, TCRs clustered in the first cohort were found to also tend to co-occur in the 110 or so validation repertoires, with approximately 95% of cluster scores above 0. The classifier was reported to diagnose cytomegalovirus status with high specificity and sensitivity in both the original and validation cohorts.

The junction shows trimming of 1 base on V and 3 bases on J, plus 19 bases between the germline ends. Taken from cysteine to phenylalanine, the CDR3 has 18 residues. Only the CDR3 region is kept as DNA, spanning 54 bases read in frame from base 1. In the germline V gene, CDR1 corresponds to SGHRS and CDR2 to YFSETQ. Library prep was done by the immunoSEQ multiplex PCR assay. The authors' analysis ran thus. A statistical classification framework was built for diagnosing cytomegalovirus status from the catalog of TCR beta chain sequences. TCRdb holds this immuneACCESS table with in-frame rearrangements only. Some clones are missing; in checked studies, unresolved V genes explain under half, and the rest has no known cause. Clonal size and the V and J genes are those of that table, whereas D and trimming came from the DNA. Present in this sample are about 200,000 clones, around nine tenths of which were seen just once. The leading ten clones occupy 1.5% to 2.5% of the sample.

Rearrangement joined TRBV5-1 to TRBJ2-2; the D gene is perhaps TRBD1, on 5 matching bases. The clonotype was recovered from a woman aged 18-29 years in good health and CMV-seropositive. Sequenced input: PBMCs. The nucleotide sequence reads as follows: TGCGCCAGCAGCTTGCCCGGACACCTAGTTTGGGACACCGGGGAGCTGTTTTTT. Its protein reads: CASSLPGHLVWDTGELFF. This CDR3, with the reference TRBV5-1 and TRBJ2-2 proteins standing in past its ends, gives the full variable domain KAGVTQTPRYLIKTRGQQVTLSCSPISGHRSVSWYQQTPGQGLQFLFEYFSETQRNKGNFPGRFSGRQFSNSRSEMNVSTLELGDSALYLCASSLPGHLVWDTGELFFGEGSRLTVL.